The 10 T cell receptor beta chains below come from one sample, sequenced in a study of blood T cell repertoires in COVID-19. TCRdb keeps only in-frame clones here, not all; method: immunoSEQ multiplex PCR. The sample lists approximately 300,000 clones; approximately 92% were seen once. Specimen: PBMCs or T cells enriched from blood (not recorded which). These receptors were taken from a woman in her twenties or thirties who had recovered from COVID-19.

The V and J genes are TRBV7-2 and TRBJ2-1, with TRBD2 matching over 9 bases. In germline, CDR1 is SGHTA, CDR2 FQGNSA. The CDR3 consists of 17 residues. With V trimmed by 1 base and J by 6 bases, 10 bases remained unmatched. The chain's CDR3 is CASSLDSRTSASNEQFF. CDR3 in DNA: TGTGCCAGCAGCTTAGATTCCCGGACTAGCGCCTCCAATGAGCAGTTCTTC. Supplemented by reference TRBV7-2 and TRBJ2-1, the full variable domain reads GAGVSQSPSNKVTEKGKDVELRCDPISGHTALYWYRQSLGQGLEFLIYFQGNSAPDKSGLPSDRFSAERTGGSVSTLTIQRTQQEDSAVYLCASSLDSRTSASNEQFFGPGTRLTVL.

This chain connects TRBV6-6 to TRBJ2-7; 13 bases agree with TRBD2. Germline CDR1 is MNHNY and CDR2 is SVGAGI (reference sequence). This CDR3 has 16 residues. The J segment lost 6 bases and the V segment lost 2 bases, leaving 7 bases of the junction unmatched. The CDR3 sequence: CASSYRTSGRSVEQYF. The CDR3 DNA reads TGTGCCAGCAGTTACAGGACTAGCGGGAGAAGTGTCGAGCAGTACTTC.

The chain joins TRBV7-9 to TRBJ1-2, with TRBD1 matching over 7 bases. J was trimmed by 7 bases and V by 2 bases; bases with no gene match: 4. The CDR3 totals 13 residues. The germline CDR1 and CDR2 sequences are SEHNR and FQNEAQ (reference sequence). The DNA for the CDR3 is TGTGCCAGCAGCTTAAGACAGGGCTTTGGCTACACCTTC. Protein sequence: CASSLRQGFGYTF.

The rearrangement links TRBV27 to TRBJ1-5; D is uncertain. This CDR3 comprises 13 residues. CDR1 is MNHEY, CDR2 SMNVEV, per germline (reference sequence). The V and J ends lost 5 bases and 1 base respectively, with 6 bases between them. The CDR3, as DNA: TGTGCCAGCAGTGCCTACAGCAATCAGCCCCAGCATTTT. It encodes CASSAYSNQPQHF.

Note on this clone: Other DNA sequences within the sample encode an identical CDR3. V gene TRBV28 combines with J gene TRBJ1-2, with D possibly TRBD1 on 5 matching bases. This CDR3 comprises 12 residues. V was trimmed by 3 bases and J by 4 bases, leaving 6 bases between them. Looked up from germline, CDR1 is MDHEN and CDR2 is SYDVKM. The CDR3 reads CASSLGGYGYTF. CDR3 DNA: TGTGCCAGCAGTTTGGGGGGCTATGGCTACACCTTC.

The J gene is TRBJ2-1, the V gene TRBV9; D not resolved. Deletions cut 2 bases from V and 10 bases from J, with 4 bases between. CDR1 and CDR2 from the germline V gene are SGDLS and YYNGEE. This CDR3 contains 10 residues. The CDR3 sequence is CASSVSEQFF. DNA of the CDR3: TGTGCCAGCAGCGTGAGCGAGCAGTTCTTC. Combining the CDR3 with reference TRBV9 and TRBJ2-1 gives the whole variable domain DSGVTQTPKHLITATGQRVTLRCSPRSGDLSVYWYQQSLDQGLQFLIQYYNGEERAKGNILERFSAQQFPDLHSELNLSSLELGDSALYFCASSVSEQFFGPGTRLTVL.

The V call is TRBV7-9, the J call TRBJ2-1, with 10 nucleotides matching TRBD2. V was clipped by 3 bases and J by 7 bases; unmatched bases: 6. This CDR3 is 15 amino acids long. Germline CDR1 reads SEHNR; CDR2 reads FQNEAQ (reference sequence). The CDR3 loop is CASSFSSGGANEQFF. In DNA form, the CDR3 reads TGTGCCAGCAGCTTCTCCAGCGGGGGGGCGAATGAGCAGTTCTTC.

DNA of the CDR3: TGCGCCAGCAGCTTGGGGCAGGGAAGTTTATCAGGTCAAGAGACCCAGTACTTC. Translation: CASSLGQGSLSGQETQYF. The V call is TRBV5-1, the J call TRBJ2-5; possibly TRBD1 for D (5 bases). The CDR3 has 18 amino acids. Between the trimmed V and J ends, which lost 0 bases and 2 bases, there was a span of 20 bases. The germline V gene has CDR1 SGHRS and CDR2 YFSETQ.

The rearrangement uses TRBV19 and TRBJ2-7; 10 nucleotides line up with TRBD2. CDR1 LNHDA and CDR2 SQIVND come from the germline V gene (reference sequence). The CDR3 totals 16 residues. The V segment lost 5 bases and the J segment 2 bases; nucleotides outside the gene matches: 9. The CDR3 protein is CASSLGGTSVPYEQYF. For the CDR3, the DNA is TGTGCCAGTAGTCTAGGCGGGACTAGCGTCCCCTACGAGCAGTACTTC.

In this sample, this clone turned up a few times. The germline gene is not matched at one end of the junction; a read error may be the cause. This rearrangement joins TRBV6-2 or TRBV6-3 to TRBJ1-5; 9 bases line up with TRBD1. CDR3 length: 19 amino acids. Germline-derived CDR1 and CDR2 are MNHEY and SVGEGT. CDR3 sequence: CASSYLAGTGTWGNQPQHF. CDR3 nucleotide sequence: TGTGCCAGCAGCTACTTAGCCGGGACAGGGACTTGGGGCAATCAGCCCCAGCATTTT.